The text below deals with one T cell receptor beta chain. The sample originates from a study of blood T cell repertoires in COVID-19. On the study more broadly: Sites across the United States, Italy and Spain contributed samples from acute and convalescent COVID-19.

Trimming took 5 bases from V and 5 from J; bases not matched to a gene: 18. The CDR3 loop spans 18 amino acids. The germline V gene encodes CDR1 SEHNR and CDR2 FQNEAQ (reference sequence). TCRdb's table, derived via immunoSEQ multiplex PCR, lists solely in-frame clones and lacks some. The sample contains about 250,000 clones, around four fifths of which appear only once. The sequencing sample was made of peripheral blood. This chain uses TRBV7-9 with TRBJ2-1, with TRBD2 identical over 7 bases. The source is an older woman with active or convalescent COVID-19. CDR3 bases: TGTGCCAGCAGCCATCCCGGATCACAGCGGGAACCCAACAATGAGCAGTTCTTC. It yields the protein CASSHPGSQREPNNEQFF.